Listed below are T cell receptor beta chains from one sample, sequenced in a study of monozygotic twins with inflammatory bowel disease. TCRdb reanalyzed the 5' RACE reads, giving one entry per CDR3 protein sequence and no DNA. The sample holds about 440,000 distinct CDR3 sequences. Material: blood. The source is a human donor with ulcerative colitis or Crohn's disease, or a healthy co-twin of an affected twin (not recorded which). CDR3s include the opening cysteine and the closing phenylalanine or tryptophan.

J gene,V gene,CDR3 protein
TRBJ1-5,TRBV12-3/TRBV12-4,CASSKRTGTNQPQHF
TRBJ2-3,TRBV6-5,CASSYVSGRFPDTQYF
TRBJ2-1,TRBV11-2,CASRNSDRLNNEQFF
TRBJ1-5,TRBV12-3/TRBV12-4,CASSLAGRSNPQHF
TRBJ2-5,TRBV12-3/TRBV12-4,CASSLMGETQYF
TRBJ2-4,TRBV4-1,CASSQDTNRQAKNIQYF
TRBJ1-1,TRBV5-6,CASSYFRDRDTEAFF
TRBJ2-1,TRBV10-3,CAISEGSNEQFF
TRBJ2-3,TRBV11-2,CASSLVIVLAGKRDTQYF
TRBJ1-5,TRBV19,CASSMVTRENQPQHF
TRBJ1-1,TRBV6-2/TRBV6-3,CASSYSDRGRNTEAFF
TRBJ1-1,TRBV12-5,CASGPSEMNTEAFF
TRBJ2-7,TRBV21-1,CASSKFWTGDPYEQYF
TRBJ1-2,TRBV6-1,CASRSRDRGSYSYGYTF
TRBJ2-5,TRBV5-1,CASSPTGRWETQYF
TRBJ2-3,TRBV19,CASSIFGGGGDTQYF
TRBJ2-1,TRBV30,CAWANGRSSYNEQFF
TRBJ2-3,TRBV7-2,CASSLSYTDTQYF
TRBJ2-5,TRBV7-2,CASTLLWGDEKTQYF
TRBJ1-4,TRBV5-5,CASSFDGLSTEKLFF
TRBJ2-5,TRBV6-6,CASSYSGPETQYF
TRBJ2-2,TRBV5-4,CASSLDPNTGELFF
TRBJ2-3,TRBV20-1,CSARQAGGKSTQYF
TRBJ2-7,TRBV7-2,CASSRDGSSYEQYF
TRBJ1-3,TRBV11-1,CASGRGTGGRSGGNTIYF
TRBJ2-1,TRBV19,CASSMLLATEPFF
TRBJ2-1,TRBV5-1,CASSFLAGEGNEQFF
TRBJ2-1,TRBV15,CATSRTGTGYGEQFF
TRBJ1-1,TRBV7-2,CASSLAILEVRAFF
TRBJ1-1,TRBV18,CASSGRTGSVFMNTEAFF
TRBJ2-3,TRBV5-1,CASSFSKDTQYF
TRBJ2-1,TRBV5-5,CASSLFSGVTSYNEQFF
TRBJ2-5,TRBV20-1,CSARDRLAGGFGTQYF
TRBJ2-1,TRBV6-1,CASSDGTSAYNEQFF
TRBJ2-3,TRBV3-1,CASSHKGGDTQYF
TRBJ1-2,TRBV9,CASSAGGHYGYTF
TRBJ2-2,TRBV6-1,CASSLNRWLENTGELFF
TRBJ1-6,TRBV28,CASSVTSSGGYNSPLHF
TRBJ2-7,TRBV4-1,CASSQDGTAAYEQYF
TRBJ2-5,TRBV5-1,CASSLNVDIRGETQYF
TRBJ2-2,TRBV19,CASSMDSGELFF
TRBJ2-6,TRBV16,CASSPSPGAGASGANVLTF
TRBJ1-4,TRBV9,CASSISGTSNEKLFF
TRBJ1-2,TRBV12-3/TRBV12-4,CASSPGTGTVGYTF
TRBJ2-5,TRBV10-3,CAISDSRKETQYF
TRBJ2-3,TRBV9,CASSVEGDTQYF
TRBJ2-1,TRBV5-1,CASRTSGGVLDEQFF
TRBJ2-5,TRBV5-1,CASRTTGLKETQYF
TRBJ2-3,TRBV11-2,CASSAFQARDTDTQYF
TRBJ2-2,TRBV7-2,CASSLLDRADGELFF
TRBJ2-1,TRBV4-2,CASSQERVASGTYNEQFF
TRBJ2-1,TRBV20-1,CAGGESYNEQFF
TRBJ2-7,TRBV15,CATSREDGAEQYF
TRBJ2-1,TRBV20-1,CSATSSGLSSYNEQFF